These 8 T cell receptor beta chains originate from one sample sequenced in a study of Ad26.COV2.S vaccination and SARS-CoV-2 variants. TCRdb's table, derived via immunoSEQ multiplex PCR, lists solely in-frame clones and lacks some. The sample shows about 680,000 clones, about 89% of them seen only once. Treatment described: around 19 received Ad26.COV2.S at low or high dose, single or two shots; 5 received placebo; per-sample allocation not given. Samples were taken on day 63 after the first vaccine or placebo injection. Sequenced here: peripheral blood, sampled in a trial of Ad26.COV2.S vaccine versus placebo. Receptors were obtained from a person aged 18 to 59 who received the Ad26.COV2.S COVID-19 vaccine or a placebo.

For the CDR3, the DNA is TGTGCCACCAGTGCGGGGGGGGACGTTTGGGAGACCCAGTACTTC. This sequence encodes CATSAGGDVWETQYF. The rearrangement joins TRBV24-1 to TRBJ2-5; 8 nucleotides agree with TRBD2. This CDR3 has 15 amino acids. Per germline, CDR1 KGHDR and CDR2 SFDVKD. The V gene end was trimmed by 5 bases and the J gene end by 5 bases; junction bases not matched to a gene: 9.

The chain is built from TRBV11-2 and TRBJ2-1; either TRBD1 or TRBD2 may supply D (6 bases each). CDR1 is SGHAT, CDR2 FQNNGV, per germline. V shed 5 bases and J shed 7 bases, with 18 bases lying between them. This CDR3 spans 15 amino acids. The CDR3 bases are TGTGCCAGCAGCAAGGGGGGCGGTGAGTTAAATGAGCAGTTCTTC. This translates into CASSKGGGELNEQFF.

V gene TRBV6-5 combines with J gene TRBJ1-5; D possibly corresponds to TRBD1 (5 bases). The V gene lost 2 bases and the J gene lost 1 base, with 9 bases spanning the gap. CDR1 is MNHEY, CDR2 SVGAGI, per germline. CDR3 size: 15 residues. CDR3 nucleotides: TGTGCCAGCAGTTACACCCGGGACAGCAATCAGCCCCAGCATTTT. It translates to CASSYTRDSNQPQHF.

V gene TRBV18 combines with J gene TRBJ2-2, with 8 bases aligning to TRBD1. This CDR3 comprises 17 residues. Germline V gene lookup returns CDR1 KGHSH and CDR2 LQKENI. Trimming at V came to 4 bases and at J to 3 bases, leaving 10 bases not matched to a gene. This CDR3 is CASSRDRGSPHTGELFF. For the CDR3, the DNA is TGTGCCAGCTCACGCGACAGGGGATCCCCTCACACCGGGGAGCTGTTTTTT.

The chain has TRBV2 and TRBJ1-4, with D maybe TRBD1 (6 bases). The V and J ends lost 7 bases and 6 bases respectively, with 9 bases between them. Germline CDR1 is SNHLY and CDR2 is FYNNEI. CDR3 length: 12 residues. The CDR3 protein is CASNGQYEKLFF. The CDR3 DNA is TGTGCCAGCAACGGACAGTATGAAAAACTGTTTTTT.

This CDR3 reads CASSSQTGDAGNTIYF. The CDR3 DNA reads as TGTGCCAGCAGCTCCCAGACAGGGGACGCTGGAAACACCATATATTTT. V usage is TRBV9 and J usage is TRBJ1-3, with 8 bases that match TRBD1. The CDR3 covers 16 residues. Germline V gives CDR1 SGDLS, CDR2 YYNGEE. The V and J ends lost 4 bases and 2 bases, in that order; junction bases with no gene match: 8.

In DNA, the CDR3 is TGTGCCACCAGTGATTTGCAAGAATGGACAGGGCAAGAGACCCAGTACTTC. It codes for CATSDLQEWTGQETQYF. The chain employs TRBV24-1 and TRBJ2-5; 8 bases align to TRBD1. Looked up from germline, CDR1 is KGHDR and CDR2 is SFDVKD. V shed 0 bases and J 2 bases; nucleotides not matched to a gene: 7. The CDR3 spans 17 residues.

This clone has just one count. This chain links TRBV9 with TRBJ2-1, with 10 bases fitting TRBD1. With 2 bases clipped from V and 6 bases from J, the junction kept 5 bases outside the gene matches. This CDR3 is 15 amino acids long. Germline V gene lookup returns CDR1 SGDLS and CDR2 YYNGEE. The CDR3 is CASSVGTGVSNEQFF. For the CDR3, the DNA is TGTGCCAGCAGCGTGGGGACAGGGGTTAGCAATGAGCAGTTCTTC.